A single sample is the source of the 28 T cell receptor beta chains below, sequenced in a study of human T cells and chemical hapten exposure (dated by TCRdb to the early 2020s). What the time point label conveys for this sample: pre-sensitization, week 0. The intended sense of this specimen's treatment or condition label: therapeutic diphenylcyclopropenone sensitization with weekly scalp DPC. Libraries came from RACE. Sequencing took place on a NextSeq 500. Using fastp trimming at Q25 and MiXCR clonotype assembly, TCRdb reanalyzed the public sequencing data and kept in-frame beta chains. Duplicate CDR3 protein sequences are folded into a single record with the most common DNA and genes. The sample has about 42,000 distinct CDR3 sequences on record, around an eighth of them singletons. 4.5% to 6% of the sample goes to the ten largest clones. Source: whole blood, taken in connection with sensitization to the hapten diphenylcyclopropenone (DPC). The receptors originated from a woman in her thirties with alopecia areata. Some clones in this sample may be carry-over from other donors' samples.

This sequence joins TRBV18 and TRBJ2-4; D may be TRBD2 (6 bases). V lost 3 bases and J lost 8, with 8 bases in between. Germline assignment: CDR1 KGHSH and CDR2 LQKENI. The CDR3 has 12 residues. The CDR3 sequence: CASSPSGDIQYF. The CDR3 nucleotides read TGTGCCAGCTCACCTTCGGGGGACATTCAGTACTTC.

The sample holds a few counts of this clonotype. The rearrangement links TRBV21-1 to TRBJ2-6; the D segment call TRBD1 is taken from the table without a DNA check. TRBV21-1 is tagged as a pseudogene. The CDR3 length is 17 residues. CDR3 amino acids: CASTHRDRGSGANVLTF. CDR3 nucleotides: TGTGCCAGCACCCACCGGGACAGGGGATCTGGGGCCAACGTCCTGACTTTC.

The chain links TRBV12-3 or TRBV12-4 to TRBJ1-6; D gene unclear. Trimming left V 4 bases short and J 7 bases short, with 5 bases between. The CDR3 sequence is 12 residues long. CDR3 bases: TGTGCCAGCAGTTACTCGAATTCACCCCTCCACTTT. Amino acid sequence: CASSYSNSPLHF.

This clonotype was counted many times. The chain is built from TRBV2 and TRBJ2-6; D gene uncertain. The CDR3 consists of 15 residues. V lost 4 bases and J lost 0, with 7 bases in between. Looked up from germline, CDR1 is SNHLY and CDR2 is FYNNEI. The CDR3 loop is CASSALGSGANVLTF. CDR3 in DNA: TGTGCCAGCAGTGCCCTGGGCTCTGGGGCCAACGTCCTGACTTTC.

This clonotype was detected ten times or more. This sequence joins TRBV5-1 and TRBJ2-4; D unclear. V lost 3 bases and J 6 bases, leaving 4 bases between the germline ends. CDR1 SGHRS and CDR2 YFSETQ come from the germline V gene. There are 11 residues in the CDR3. Here the CDR3 DNA reads TGCGCCAGCAGCTATTCAAACATTCAGTACTTC. Its protein product is CASSYSNIQYF.

This sequence joins TRBV6-2 or TRBV6-3 and TRBJ2-1; 9 bases are shared with TRBD2. The germline CDR1 and CDR2 sequences are MNHEY and SVGEGT. J gave up 8 bases and V 6 bases, and 11 bases lay outside the gene matches. The CDR3 spans 15 residues. The DNA of the CDR3 is TGTGCCAGCAGCCTGACTAGCGGCAGATTCGATGAGCAGTTCTTC. It yields the protein CASSLTSGRFDEQFF.

This clonotype was recorded at least ten times. The chain uses TRBV7-6 and TRBJ2-5; D call uncertain. CDR3 size: 12 residues. Trimming left V 5 bases short and J 5 bases short, with 9 bases between. Germline assignment: CDR1 SGHVS and CDR2 FNYEAQ. In DNA, the CDR3 is TGTGCCAGCAGCCAAACCTGGGAGACCCAGTACTTC. Translation: CASSQTWETQYF.

This rearrangement joins TRBV6-1 to TRBJ2-3, with D uncertain. Trimming cost V 3 bases and J 9 bases, with 7 bases left between them. The CDR3 consists of 11 residues. CDR1 MNHNS and CDR2 SASEGT come from the germline V gene. The CDR3 bases are TGTGCCAGCAGTGATAAGGAAACGCAGTATTTT. It codes for CASSDKETQYF.

This chain uses TRBV11-2 with TRBJ2-1; TRBD2 matches at 9 bases. V lost 6 bases and J lost 4; bases outside the gene matches: 7. CDR3 length: 15 residues. Germline assignment: CDR1 SGHAT and CDR2 FQNNGV. The CDR3 loop is CASRSPGLAYNEQFF. In DNA, the CDR3 is TGTGCCAGCAGATCCCCGGGACTAGCATACAATGAGCAGTTCTTC.

This clonotype was recorded a few times. This chain uses TRBV7-8 with TRBJ2-2; 8 nucleotides agree with TRBD2. The CDR3 loop spans 15 amino acids. Germline CDR1 is SGHVS and CDR2 is FQNEAQ. With 1 base clipped from V and 7 bases from J, the junction kept 5 bases outside the gene matches. CDR3 region: CASSLVSGTNGELFF. The CDR3 DNA follows: TGTGCCAGCAGCTTAGTTAGCGGGACGAACGGGGAGCTGTTTTTT.

At least ten counts were recorded for this clonotype. This chain joins TRBV5-4 and TRBJ2-3; 7 nucleotides line up with TRBD2. With V trimmed by 0 bases and J by 0 bases, 4 bases remained unmatched. Germline V gene sequence: CDR1 SGHNT, CDR2 YYREEE (reference sequence). This CDR3 comprises 16 residues. The CDR3 DNA reads as TGTGCCAGCAGCTTGGCCGGCGGGAGAAGCACAGATACGCAGTATTTT. Amino acid sequence: CASSLAGGRSTDTQYF.

V is TRBV20-1 and J is TRBJ2-3; 12 bases line up with TRBD2. The CDR3 sequence is 16 residues long. Germline V gene data show CDR1 as DFQATT and CDR2 as SNEGSKA (reference sequence). J gave up 2 bases and V 5 bases, and 8 bases lay outside the gene matches. Written as DNA, the CDR3 is TGCAGTGCTCTCAACGGACTAGCGGGGTTCACAGATACGCAGTATTTT. As protein: CSALNGLAGFTDTQYF.

This clonotype showed up just a few times. The chain combines TRBV7-8 with TRBJ2-1, with 11 positions matching TRBD2. The V segment lost 6 bases and the J segment 3 bases; nucleotides outside the gene matches: 7. The germline V gene has CDR1 SGHVS and CDR2 FQNEAQ. This CDR3 is built from 16 residues. DNA of the CDR3: TGTGCCAGCAGAACGGCAGGACTAGCGGGCTACAATGAGCAGTTCTTC. As protein: CASRTAGLAGYNEQFF.

To note about this clonotype: At one of its ends the junction is not consistent with the germline gene, which may arise from a read error. The genes are TRBV4-3 and TRBJ1-1; D is unclear. CDR1 and CDR2 (germline): LGHNA, YSLEER. The CDR3 contains 13 residues. The DNA of the CDR3 is TGCGCCAGCAGCCAAGATGCCCAGACGACTCAATACTTT. Translation gives CASSQDAQTTQYF.

The genes are TRBV28 and TRBJ1-5, with D hard to call. V was shortened by 6 bases and J by 3 bases, with 15 bases between the two germline ends. The CDR3 spans 15 residues. Looked up from germline, CDR1 is MDHEN and CDR2 is SYDVKM. As DNA, the CDR3 is TGTGCCAGCAGGCGCCCCTCAGACCTCAATCAGCCCCAGCATTTT. This gives the protein CASRRPSDLNQPQHF.

V usage is TRBV20-1 and J usage is TRBJ2-5; D possibly corresponds to TRBD2 (6 bases). CDR1 is DFQATT, CDR2 SNEGSKA, per germline (reference sequence). CDR3 length: 14 amino acids. Between the trimmed V and J ends, which lost 2 bases and 5 bases, there was a span of 15 bases. CDR3 sequence (DNA): TGCAGTGCTAGATGGCACCGGGAGTGGGAGACCCAGTACTTC. Translating it yields CSARWHREWETQYF.

This clonotype was counted between two and nine times. This sequence joins TRBV29-1 and TRBJ2-1; 7 nucleotides line up with TRBD1. Germline assignment: CDR1 SQVTM and CDR2 ANQGSEA. There are 11 residues in the CDR3. V shed 7 bases and J 10 bases; nucleotides not matched to a gene: 7. DNA of the CDR3: TGCAGCGCCACGACAGGGTTGGAGCAGTTCTTC. Translation gives CSATTGLEQFF.

The gene calls are TRBV27 and TRBJ1-2; D uncertain. This CDR3 contains 12 residues. Between the trimmed V and J ends, which lost 2 bases and 4 bases, there was a span of 5 bases. Germline lookup yields CDR1 MNHEY and CDR2 SMNVEV (reference sequence). This CDR3 reads CASSLNGYGYTF. Here the CDR3 DNA reads TGTGCCAGCAGTTTAAACGGCTATGGCTACACCTTC.

In this sample, this clonotype turned up a few times. The chain uses TRBV6-5 and TRBJ2-7; TRBD2 aligns across 8 bases. The CDR3 sequence is 14 residues long. V trimming: 0 bases; J trimming: 3 bases; junction bases outside the gene matches: 1. In germline, CDR1 is MNHEY, CDR2 SVGAGI. The chain's CDR3 is CASSYSTSDYEQYF. In DNA form, the CDR3 reads TGTGCCAGCAGTTACTCGACTAGCGACTACGAGCAGTACTTC.

This clonotype was counted ten times or more. The chain combines TRBV5-1 with TRBJ2-5; the D call may be TRBD1 or TRBD2 (5 bases each). V shed 4 bases and J shed 3 bases, with 13 bases lying between them. Germline V gives CDR1 SGHRS, CDR2 YFSETQ. This CDR3 comprises 14 residues. CDR3 DNA: TGCGCCAGCAGCCCCGGCCTGGGGGAAGAGACCCAGTACTTC. Protein: CASSPGLGEETQYF. The variable domain in full, with the rest retrieved from reference TRBV5-1 and TRBJ2-5, is KAGVTQTPRYLIKTRGQQVTLSCSPISGHRSVSWYQQTPGQGLQFLFEYFSETQRNKGNFPGRFSGRQFSNSRSEMNVSTLELGDSALYLCASSPGLGEETQYFGPGTRLLVL.

This clonotype was picked up a small number of times. V and J are TRBV7-9 and TRBJ2-7, with 7 nucleotides matching TRBD1. Per the germline V gene, CDR1 is SEHNR and CDR2 is FQNEAQ (reference sequence). V shed 1 base, J shed 0 bases, and the junction held 18 bases outside the gene matches. The CDR3 has 20 amino acids. CDR3 nucleotides: TGTGCCAGCAGCTTAGACGTCTTTCGCCAAAACGGGACAGCCTCCTACGAGCAGTACTTC. Amino acid sequence: CASSLDVFRQNGTASYEQYF.

This clonotype was counted ten times or more. This chain uses TRBV28 with TRBJ2-5; D is possibly TRBD1 (5 bases). The CDR3 length is 13 residues. The germline CDR1 and CDR2 sequences are MDHEN and SYDVKM. Trimming stripped 6 bases from V and 4 bases from J, with 12 bases between. The DNA for the CDR3 is TGTGCCAGCAGACAGGACCTCGGAGAGACCCAGTACTTC. Translating gives CASRQDLGETQYF.

The table lists this clonotype with many counts. The chain carries TRBV28 and TRBJ1-4; D is undetermined. Trimming removed 4 bases from V and 4 bases from J, with 10 bases in between. Per the germline V gene, CDR1 is MDHEN and CDR2 is SYDVKM. The CDR3 is 14 amino acids. CDR3 sequence (DNA): TGTGCCAGCAGTTCGCCCGGGCTTAATGAAAAACTGTTTTTT. It translates to CASSSPGLNEKLFF.

This clonotype was recorded a few times. V and J are TRBV14 and TRBJ2-1, with TRBD2 matching 9 bases. This CDR3 has 15 residues. V was pared by 4 bases and J by 9 bases, with 10 bases of the junction left unmatched. Germline CDR1 is SGHDN and CDR2 is FVKESK. The CDR3 DNA follows: TGTGCCAGCAGCCGAGGGACTAGCACCCCCAGTGAGCAGTTCTTC. Protein: CASSRGTSTPSEQFF.

This chain uses TRBV12-3 or TRBV12-4 with TRBJ2-3; the match to TRBD2 covers 8 bases. Unmatched junction bases numbered 9, after V lost 6 bases and J lost 4 bases. The CDR3 has 15 amino acids. The CDR3 DNA reads TGTGCCAGCAGCGCCGCAGCGGGAGTGGCAGATACGCAGTATTTT. It encodes CASSAAAGVADTQYF.

This clonotype was seen ten or more times. CDR3 in DNA: TGTGCCAGCAGGGGCGGGACAGGGGGTCTCGGGCCCTATGGCTACACCTTC. It yields the protein CASRGGTGGLGPYGYTF. The chain carries TRBV28 and TRBJ1-2; 11 nucleotides match TRBD1. The CDR3 length is 17 residues. The ends lost 6 bases at V and 4 bases at J; junction bases unmatched: 13. Germline CDR1 and CDR2: MDHEN and SYDVKM.

V and J are TRBV18 and TRBJ1-1; no reliable D call. Germline loops: CDR1 KGHSH, CDR2 LQKENI. The CDR3 runs to 14 residues. The ends were cut back, 4 bases at V and 1 base at J, with 10 bases in the middle. The DNA for the CDR3 is TGTGCCAGCTCACTTCCCGGGGAGAACACTGAAGCTTTCTTT. As protein: CASSLPGENTEAFF.

There are a few counts of this clonotype. This chain links TRBV7-8 with TRBJ1-1; D not certain. The CDR3 is 11 residues long. The V end was cut by 0 bases, the J end by 7 bases, with 3 bases between. The V gene's germline CDR1 is SGHVS and CDR2 FQNEAQ. CDR3 region: CASSLASEAFF. CDR3 DNA: TGTGCCAGCAGCTTAGCCAGTGAAGCTTTCTTT.